This T cell receptor (beta chain) originates from a study of T-cell reconstitution after alpha-beta-depleted transplantation in children. The CDR3 runs 16 residues. Germline CDR1 is SEHNR and CDR2 is FQNEAQ (reference sequence). Trimming removed 5 bases from V and 2 bases from J; junction bases left unmatched: 9. About this clonotype itself: Its antigen is undetermined.

Study-level findings and limits: Several hundred rapidly expanded clones from non-depleted graft cells reportedly supplied alpha-beta T cells about two months post-transplant. Surviving thymic progenitors and recipient T cells were the source of high TCRbeta diversity at day 60 in some patients. Diversity and T-cell counts at one year after transplant derived mostly from new T cells.

Unique molecular identifiers were used to barcode this TCRbeta library. Each CDR3 protein is one row after TCRdb ran MiXCR on the PCR reads. The repertoire holds approximately 1,000,000 distinct CDR3 sequences, with about 29% as singletons. This TCR derives from a boy under two years old who had a stem cell transplant for SCID, so the T cells may come from the graft donor. The chain is built from TRBV7-9 and TRBJ2-7; 10 nucleotides line up with TRBD2. The specimen was PBMCs, mostly from graft donor cells, collected 360 days after TCRalphabeta/CD19-depleted stem cell transplant. CDR3 nucleotide sequence: TGTGCCAGCAGCCCAGGACTAGCGGCTCCGACCTACGAGCAGTACTTC. This sequence encodes CASSPGLAAPTYEQYF.